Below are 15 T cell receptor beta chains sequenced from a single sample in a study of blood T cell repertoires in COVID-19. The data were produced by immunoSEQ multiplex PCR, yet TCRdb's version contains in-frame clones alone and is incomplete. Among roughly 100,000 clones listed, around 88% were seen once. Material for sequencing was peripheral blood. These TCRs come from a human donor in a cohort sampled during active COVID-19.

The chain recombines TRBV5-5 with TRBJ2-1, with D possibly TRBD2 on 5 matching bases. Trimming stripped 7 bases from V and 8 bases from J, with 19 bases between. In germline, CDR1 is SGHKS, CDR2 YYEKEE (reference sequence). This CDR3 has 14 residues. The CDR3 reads CASDNGSGIDEQFF. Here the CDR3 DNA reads TGTGCCAGCGACAATGGGTCGGGGATCGATGAGCAGTTCTTC.

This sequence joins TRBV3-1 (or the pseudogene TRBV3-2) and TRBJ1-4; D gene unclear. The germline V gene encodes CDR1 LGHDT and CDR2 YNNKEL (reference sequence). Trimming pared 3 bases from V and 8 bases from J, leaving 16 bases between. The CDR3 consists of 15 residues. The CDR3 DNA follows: TGTGCCAGCAGCCAGGAACTGGGAGGTGGAGAAAAACTGTTTTTT. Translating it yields CASSQELGGGEKLFF.

CDR3 in amino acids: CAISGTGNYGYTF. CDR3 nucleotides: TGTGCCATCAGTGGGACAGGGAACTATGGCTACACCTTC. The V gene is TRBV10-3, the J gene TRBJ1-2; 8 positions match TRBD1. V lost 4 bases and J lost 2; bases outside the gene matches: 0. Germline assignment: CDR1 ENHRY and CDR2 SYGVKD. The CDR3 sequence is 13 residues long.

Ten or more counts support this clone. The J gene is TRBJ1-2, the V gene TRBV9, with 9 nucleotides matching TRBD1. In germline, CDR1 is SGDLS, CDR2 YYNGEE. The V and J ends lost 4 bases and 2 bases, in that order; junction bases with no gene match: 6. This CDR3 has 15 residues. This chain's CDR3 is CASSSGQGWNYGYTF. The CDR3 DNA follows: TGTGCCAGCAGCTCAGGACAGGGGTGGAACTATGGCTACACCTTC.

CDR3 bases: TGTGCCTGGACCACAGGGGCCGGCTATACGCAGTATTTT. Translating gives CAWTTGAGYTQYF. The rearrangement uses TRBV30 and TRBJ2-3; 7 nucleotides match TRBD1. The CDR3 length is 13 residues. Germline V gene lookup returns CDR1 GTSNPN and CDR2 SVGIG (reference sequence). V lost 4 bases, J lost 7 bases, and 8 bases stayed unmatched.

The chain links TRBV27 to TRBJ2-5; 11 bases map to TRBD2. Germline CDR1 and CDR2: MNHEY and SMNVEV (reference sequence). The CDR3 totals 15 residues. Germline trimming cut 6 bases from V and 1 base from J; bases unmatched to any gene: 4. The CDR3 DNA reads TGTGCCAGCAGCCCCCTAGCGGGAGGCCAAGAGACCCAGTACTTC. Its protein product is CASSPLAGGQETQYF.

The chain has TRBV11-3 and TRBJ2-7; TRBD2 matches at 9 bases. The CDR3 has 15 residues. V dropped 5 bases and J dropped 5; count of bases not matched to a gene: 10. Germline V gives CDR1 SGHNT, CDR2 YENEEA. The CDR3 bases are TGTGCCAGCAGCGCGGGGGGGATCGAGGGAAACGAGCAGTACTTC. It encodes CASSAGGIEGNEQYF.

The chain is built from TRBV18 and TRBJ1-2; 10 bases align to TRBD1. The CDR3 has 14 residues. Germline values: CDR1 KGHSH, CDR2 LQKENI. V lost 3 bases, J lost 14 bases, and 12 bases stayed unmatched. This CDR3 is CASSPQPGQGFHTF. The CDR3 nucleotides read TGTGCCAGCTCACCGCAACCGGGACAGGGGTTTCATACCTTC.

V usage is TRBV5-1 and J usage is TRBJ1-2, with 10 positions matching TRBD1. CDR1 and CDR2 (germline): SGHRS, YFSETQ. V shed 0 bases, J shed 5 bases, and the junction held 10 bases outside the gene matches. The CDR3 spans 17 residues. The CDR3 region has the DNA TGCGCCAGCAGCTTGGCAAGAGGGACAGGGGCAACGTATGGCTACACCTTC. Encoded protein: CASSLARGTGATYGYTF.

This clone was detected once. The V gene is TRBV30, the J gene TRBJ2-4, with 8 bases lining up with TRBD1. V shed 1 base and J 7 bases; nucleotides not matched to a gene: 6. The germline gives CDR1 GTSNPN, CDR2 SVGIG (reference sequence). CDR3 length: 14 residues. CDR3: CAWSAGTGRNIQYF. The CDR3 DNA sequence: TGTGCCTGGAGTGCTGGGACAGGTCGTAACATTCAGTACTTC.

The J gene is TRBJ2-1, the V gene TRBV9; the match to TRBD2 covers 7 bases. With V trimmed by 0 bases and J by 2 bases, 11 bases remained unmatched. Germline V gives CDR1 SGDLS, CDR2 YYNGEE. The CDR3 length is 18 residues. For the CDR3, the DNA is TGTGCCAGCAGCGTAGCGGGCTCGGCGGGAGTGACCTACAATGAGCAGTTCTTC. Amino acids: CASSVAGSAGVTYNEQFF.

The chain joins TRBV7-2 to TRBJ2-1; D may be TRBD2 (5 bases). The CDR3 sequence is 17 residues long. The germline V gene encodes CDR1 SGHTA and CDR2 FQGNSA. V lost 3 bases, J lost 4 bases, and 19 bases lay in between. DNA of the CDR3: TGTGCCAGCAGCTTTAACCCCCGGCCCCGGGGATACAATGAGCAGTTCTTC. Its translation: CASSFNPRPRGYNEQFF.

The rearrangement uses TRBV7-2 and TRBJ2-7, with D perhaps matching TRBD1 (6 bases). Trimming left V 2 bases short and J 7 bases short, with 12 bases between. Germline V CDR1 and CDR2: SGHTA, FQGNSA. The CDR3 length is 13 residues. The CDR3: CASSLLSGEEQYF. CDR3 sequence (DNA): TGTGCCAGCAGCTTATTATCAGGGGAGGAGCAGTACTTC. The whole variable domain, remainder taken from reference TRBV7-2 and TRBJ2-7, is GAGVSQSPSNKVTEKGKDVELRCDPISGHTALYWYRQSLGQGLEFLIYFQGNSAPDKSGLPSDRFSAERTGGSVSTLTIQRTQQEDSAVYLCASSLLSGEEQYFGPGTRLTVT.

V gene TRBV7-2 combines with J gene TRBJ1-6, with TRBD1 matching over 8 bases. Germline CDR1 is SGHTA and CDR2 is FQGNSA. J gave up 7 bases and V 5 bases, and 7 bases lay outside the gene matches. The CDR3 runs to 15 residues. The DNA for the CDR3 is TGTGCCAGCAGCCTAAACAGGGGGTCGAATTCACCCCTCCACTTT. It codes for CASSLNRGSNSPLHF.

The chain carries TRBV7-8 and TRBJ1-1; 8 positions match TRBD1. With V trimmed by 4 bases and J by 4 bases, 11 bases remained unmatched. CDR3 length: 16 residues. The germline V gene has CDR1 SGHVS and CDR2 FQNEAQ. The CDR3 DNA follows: TGTGCCAGCAGCTCCAGGGGCTCAACAGGGGGCACTGAAGCTTTCTTT. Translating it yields CASSSRGSTGGTEAFF.